The clone carrying this T cell receptor beta chain was seen ten or more times. What it recognizes is unknown. The CDR3 has 13 residues. The ends lost 4 bases at V and 8 bases at J; junction bases unmatched: 2. CDR1 is LGHNA and CDR2 is YSLEER in the germline V gene. This sample is part of a study of T cell repertoires in cytomegalovirus infection. Turning to the study itself: Public TCR beta signatures indicated both CMV infection and matching HLA type. Findings of the study overall: Carriers of CMV and the relevant HLA type were discriminated by public TCR beta frequency. There were HLA-C-restricted CMV-specific TCR beta clonotypes dominating the ex vivo response.

In TCRdb, the reads were re-called with MiXCR into one record per CDR3 protein. The sample yields some 110,000 distinct CDR3 sequences, over 9.5% seen once. The receptor's source is a human donor in good health (CMV status not recorded). Some clones in this sample may be carry-over from other donors' samples. The V and J genes are TRBV4-3 and TRBJ1-6, with TRBD1 identical over 7 bases. Sequenced sample: PBMCs, sequenced either directly or after in vitro stimulation (not recorded which). This chain's CDR3 is CASSRDRDSPLHF. CDR3 nucleotide sequence: TGCGCCAGCAGCCGAGACAGGGATTCACCCCTCCACTTT.